What follows describes a single T cell receptor (beta chain). Random hexamers primed reverse transcription of about 0.5 to 1 ug RNA. Each CDR3 protein gets one entry after TCRdb re-called the immunoSEQ multiplex PCR reads with MiXCR. This sample carries under 150,000 distinct CDR3 sequences, under 97% of them seen once, and the ten largest clones take 0.084%. The sample originates from a study of CD8 T cells in Susac syndrome. This CDR3 has 15 amino acids. V was trimmed by 1 base and J by 2 bases, leaving 8 bases between them. Germline CDR1 and CDR2: LGHDT and YNNKEL (reference sequence). The chain is built from TRBV3-1 and TRBJ2-2; D is ambiguous. The clonotype comes from a human donor with Susac syndrome. Sequenced sample: CD4+ T cells from PBMCs. CDR3 residues: CASSQAETNTGELFF. CDR3 in DNA: TGTGCCAGCAGCCAAGCCGAAACCAACACCGGGGAGCTGTTTTTT.